A few counts support the clone carrying this T cell receptor (beta chain). This sample was taken from a study of type 1 regulatory T cells. Across the whole study: T-allo10 is a Tr1-enriched, alloantigen-specific CD4 T cell product made in vitro.

TCRdb re-called the reads through MiXCR, storing one row per CDR3 protein. There are approximately 100,000 distinct CDR3 sequences in the sample; roughly 28% occur only once, and 2% to 2.5% lies in the top ten. Germline CDR1 MNHEY, CDR2 SVGEGT. The CDR3 is 16 amino acids. The V end was cut by 2 bases, the J end by 11 bases, with 22 bases between. V usage is TRBV6-2 or TRBV6-3 and J usage is TRBJ1-5; D remains unclear. The sequence derives from a human donor in good health. The source material was CD4+ T cells, either the whole sample or a sorted fraction (not recorded which). The CDR3 loop is CASSYLGTGGERAQHF. CDR3 sequence (DNA): TGTGCCAGCAGTTACCTTGGTACGGGCGGAGAAAGAGCCCAGCATTTT.